The 8 T cell receptor beta chains below were found in one sample sequenced in a study of Tregs in tolerant kidney transplant recipients. Here immunoSEQ multiplex PCR was the method, and the copy in TCRdb shows in-frame clones only, minus some. This sample has about 52,000 clones, with 91% found just once. Recipients received nonmyeloablative bone marrow transplants from related graft donors, with transient mixed chimerism. The starting material was CD8+ T cells from blood (PBMCs), obtained 24 months after the transplant. These receptors all stem from a human patient who received a combined kidney and bone marrow transplant. Some T cells may be graft donor cells.

The chain recombines TRBV19 with TRBJ2-7; possibly TRBD1 for D (6 bases). Trimming cost V 8 bases and J 6 bases, with 17 bases left between them. Germline CDR1 LNHDA, CDR2 SQIVND (reference sequence). This CDR3 contains 13 residues. The CDR3 nucleotides read TGTGCCAGTGCTTCTACAGGGTATAGCGAGCAGTACTTC. This codes for CASASTGYSEQYF. Based on the CDR3 plus reference TRBV19 and TRBJ2-7, the full variable domain is DGGITQSPKYLFRKEGQNVTLSCEQNLNHDAMYWYRQDPGQGLRLIYYSQIVNDFQKGDIAEGYSVSREKKESFPLTVTSAQKNPTAFYLCASASTGYSEQYFGPGTRLTVT.

In its sample, this clone was seen once. The chain carries TRBV28 and TRBJ1-5, with a weak D call TRBD1 (6 bases). Trimming stripped 3 bases from V and 0 bases from J, with 15 bases between. CDR3 size: 17 residues. Germline V CDR1 and CDR2: MDHEN, SYDVKM. The DNA for the CDR3 is TGTGCCAGCAGTTTGATTGGGGACACATATAGCAATCAGCCCCAGCATTTT. It encodes CASSLIGDTYSNQPQHF. Full variable domain (missing parts from reference TRBV28 and TRBJ1-5): DVKVTQSSRYLVKRTGEKVFLECVQDMDHENMFWYRQDPGLGLRLIYFSYDVKMKEKGDIPEGYSVSREKKERFSLILESASTNQTSMYLCASSLIGDTYSNQPQHFGDGTRLSIL.

This chain uses TRBV15 with TRBJ1-1; no clear D. The germline CDR1 and CDR2 sequences are LNHNV and YYDKDF (reference sequence). The CDR3 loop spans 12 amino acids. V was pared by 8 bases and J by 2 bases, with 9 bases between. This CDR3 is CATSGLNTEAFF. The CDR3 DNA is TGTGCCACCTCCGGTCTTAACACTGAAGCTTTCTTT.

The rearrangement links TRBV7-7 to TRBJ2-1, with TRBD1 as a possible D gene (6 bases). Looked up from germline, CDR1 is SSHAT and CDR2 is FNYEAQ (reference sequence). Trimming removed 5 bases at V and 4 bases at J, with 9 bases between. There are 13 residues in the CDR3. CDR3: CASSGDRYNEQFF. In DNA form, the CDR3 reads TGTGCCAGCAGCGGCGACAGGTACAATGAGCAGTTCTTC.

The J gene is TRBJ1-1, the V gene TRBV7-6; 8 bases match TRBD1. Germline V gene lookup returns CDR1 SGHVS and CDR2 FNYEAQ. CDR3 size: 16 residues. V lost 5 bases, J lost 0 bases, and 8 bases stayed unmatched. The CDR3 nucleotides read TGTGCCAGCAGCATTGGACAGGGCCTCATGAACACTGAAGCTTTCTTT. This sequence encodes CASSIGQGLMNTEAFF.

V is TRBV11-3 and J is TRBJ2-5, with D perhaps matching TRBD2 (6 bases). This CDR3 has 13 amino acids. V shed 5 bases and J shed 9 bases, with 16 bases lying between them. Germline V gene lookup returns CDR1 SGHNT and CDR2 YENEEA. CDR3 DNA: TGTGCCAGCAGCCCCCCTCATTTAGCGGCCCAGTACTTC. Translated: CASSPPHLAAQYF.

The J gene is TRBJ2-7, the V gene TRBV7-9; 8 positions match TRBD1. There are 15 residues in the CDR3. Germline loops: CDR1 SEHNR, CDR2 FQNEAQ (reference sequence). The V and J ends lost 4 bases and 3 bases, in that order; junction bases with no gene match: 8. The CDR3 DNA follows: TGTGCCAGCAGCTGGGGAATGACAGGGGACTACGAGCAGTACTTC. Translation gives CASSWGMTGDYEQYF.

The chain couples TRBV18 to TRBJ2-4, with 15 positions matching TRBD2. V trimming: 3 bases; J trimming: 6 bases; junction bases outside the gene matches: 6. CDR1 KGHSH and CDR2 LQKENI come from the germline V gene. The CDR3 totals 17 residues. CDR3 coding DNA: TGTGCCAGCTCACCCGGACTAGCGGGGGGGTTTATAAACATTCAGTACTTC. Its protein product is CASSPGLAGGFINIQYF. The full variable domain, completed using reference TRBV18 and TRBJ2-4, is NAGVMQNPRHLVRRRGQEARLRCSPMKGHSHVYWYRQLPEEGLKFMVYLQKENIIDESGMPKERFSAEFPKEGPSILRIQQVVRGDSAAYFCASSPGLAGGFINIQYFGAGTRLSVL.